This entry lists 27 T cell receptor beta chains sequenced from one sample in a study of read filtering for tumor transcriptome and immune sequencing. From approximately 430 ng of RNA, a library with molecular barcoded alpha/delta and beta/gamma adaptors was made. TCRdb ran MiXCR on the reads and lists one entry per CDR3 protein. Of about 50,000 distinct CDR3 sequences listed, less than 20% are singletons. The sequencing sample was made of a population of CD138-negative cells sorted from bone marrow. All receptors derive from a donor aged 40 or over with multiple myeloma.

This clonotype was observed a single time. One end of the junction is discordant with germline, which a read error may explain. V and J are TRBV20-1 and TRBJ2-1, with D possibly TRBD2 on 5 matching bases. The CDR3 is made up of 13 amino acids. Germline values: CDR1 DFQATT, CDR2 SNEGSKA (reference sequence). Here the CDR3 DNA reads TGCGGTGCTAGGACGGGGTCCTACAGTGAGCAGTTCTTC. It translates to CGARTGSYSEQFF.

This clonotype was detected ten times or more. V and J are TRBV6-1 and TRBJ2-3; weak D call: TRBD1 (5 bases). Trimming pared 2 bases from V and 5 bases from J, leaving 11 bases between. Germline V lookup: CDR1 MNHNS, CDR2 SASEGT. CDR3 length: 14 amino acids. The CDR3 protein is CASSERGLEDTQYF. CDR3 sequence (DNA): TGTGCCAGCAGTGAAAGGGGCCTAGAAGATACGCAGTATTTT.

V and J are TRBV20-1 and TRBJ2-5, with 11 positions matching TRBD2. Germline V gene lookup returns CDR1 DFQATT and CDR2 SNEGSKA (reference sequence). The trim removed 3 bases at V and 1 base at J, leaving 10 bases unmatched. This CDR3 has 17 residues. Here the CDR3 DNA reads TGCAGTGCTAGGCGACCAGTAACTAGCGGGAGCCAAGAGACCCAGTACTTC. As protein: CSARRPVTSGSQETQYF.

This clonotype occurred a few times. The chain is built from TRBV6-5 and TRBJ2-5; 10 positions agree with TRBD2. Germline values: CDR1 MNHEY, CDR2 SVGAGI. The CDR3 totals 17 residues. V shed 0 bases and J 4 bases; nucleotides not matched to a gene: 8. CDR3 sequence (DNA): TGTGCCAGCAGTTACTCGGCTAGCGGGAGTGTCGGAGAGACCCAGTACTTC. Protein sequence: CASSYSASGSVGETQYF.

The chain joins TRBV5-5 to TRBJ1-5; tentative D call: TRBD1 (6 bases). The CDR3 runs to 15 residues. The V end lost 3 bases, the J end lost 7 bases, and 17 bases lay between the germline ends. CDR1 is SGHKS and CDR2 is YYEKEE in the germline V gene (reference sequence). The CDR3 reads CASSSQTGTGQPQHF. The CDR3 DNA sequence: TGTGCCAGCAGCTCCCAAACAGGGACTGGACAGCCCCAGCATTTT.

The DNA for the CDR3 is TGTGCCAGCACCTGGGGAAGCCACAATGAGCAGTTCTTC. It translates to CASTWGSHNEQFF. The chain carries TRBV28 and TRBJ2-1; D ambiguous. The CDR3 spans 13 residues. The V gene lost 7 bases and the J gene lost 5 bases, with 12 bases spanning the gap. Germline assignment: CDR1 MDHEN and CDR2 SYDVKM.

This clonotype appeared many times. This sequence joins TRBV5-1 and TRBJ2-5, with TRBD1 matching over 7 bases. Germline V CDR1 and CDR2: SGHRS, YFSETQ. Trimming at V came to 3 bases and at J to 2 bases, leaving 1 base not matched to a gene. The CDR3 spans 13 residues. The CDR3 loop is CASSWDRQETQYF. The CDR3 DNA reads TGCGCCAGCAGCTGGGACAGACAAGAGACCCAGTACTTC. Variable domain in full (rest from reference TRBV5-1 and TRBJ2-5): KAGVTQTPRYLIKTRGQQVTLSCSPISGHRSVSWYQQTPGQGLQFLFEYFSETQRNKGNFPGRFSGRQFSNSRSEMNVSTLELGDSALYLCASSWDRQETQYFGPGTRLLVL.

Many counts were recorded for this clonotype. The chain uses TRBV11-3 and TRBJ2-5; D is ambiguous. V gave up 8 bases and J gave up 4 bases, with 14 bases separating them. CDR1 is SGHNT and CDR2 is YENEEA in the germline V gene. The length of the CDR3 is 13 residues. The CDR3 DNA reads TGTGCCAGCGCTCGTCAGCTAGGAGAGACCCAGTACTTC. It is translated as CASARQLGETQYF.

In its sample, this clonotype was seen once. A much larger clone is a single base away; this may be a read error. V usage is TRBV24-1 and J usage is TRBJ2-2, with TRBD1 matching 9 bases. Losses at the gene ends were 3 bases for V and 4 bases for J; bases not matched to a gene: 5. The CDR3 length is 16 residues. Per germline, CDR1 KGHDR and CDR2 SFDVKD. Here the CDR3 reads CATSDPGQGSTGELFF. CDR3 bases: TGTGCCACCAGTGATCCGGGACAGGGAAGCACCGGGGAGCTGTTTTTT.

This clonotype showed up many times. The chain combines TRBV18 with TRBJ2-2; D perhaps matches TRBD2 (5 bases). The CDR3 spans 16 residues. Trimming pared 1 base from V and 3 bases from J, leaving 12 bases between. Germline values: CDR1 KGHSH, CDR2 LQKENI. CDR3 coding DNA: TGTGCCAGCTCACCACTCGGGGAAACCTACACCGGGGAGCTGTTTTTT. Its translation: CASSPLGETYTGELFF.

This clonotype has ten or more counts. This rearrangement joins TRBV4-1 to TRBJ2-5; possibly TRBD1 or TRBD2 for D (5 bases each). Deletions cut 4 bases from V and 1 base from J, with 10 bases between. The CDR3 length is 14 residues. Germline assignment: CDR1 MGHRA and CDR2 YSYEKL. The CDR3 sequence is CASSPSGTQETQYF. The CDR3 DNA reads as TGCGCCAGCAGCCCTTCCGGGACCCAAGAGACCCAGTACTTC.

The table lists this clonotype with many counts. This sequence joins TRBV6-1 and TRBJ2-7, with 7 bases matching TRBD2. V lost 1 base, J lost 3 bases, and 3 bases stayed unmatched. Germline V gene sequence: CDR1 MNHNS, CDR2 SASEGT. The CDR3 covers 14 residues. The CDR3 reads CASSEGLAHYEQYF. Here the CDR3 DNA reads TGTGCCAGCAGTGAAGGACTAGCTCACTACGAGCAGTACTTC.

This clonotype was seen at least ten times. This chain joins TRBV14 and TRBJ2-1; 7 bases are a match to TRBD1. Germline trimming cut 0 bases from V and 4 bases from J; bases unmatched to any gene: 6. The V gene's germline CDR1 is SGHDN and CDR2 FVKESK. The CDR3 is 16 amino acids. The CDR3 DNA reads as TGTGCCAGCAGCCAAGAAGGTCGGACAGGTTACAATGAGCAGTTCTTC. Encoded protein: CASSQEGRTGYNEQFF.

For this clonotype: Just one base apart from a much larger clone, this may be a read error. The rearrangement joins TRBV7-2 to TRBJ2-1; 9 positions agree with TRBD2. CDR3 length: 17 amino acids. Germline V gene data show CDR1 as SGHTA and CDR2 as FQGNSA. CDR3 region: CASSRGVAGVSYNEQLF. In DNA, the CDR3 is TGTGCCAGCAGCCGTGGGGTAGCGGGGGTTTCCTACAATGAGCAGCTCTTC.

This clonotype was observed many times. V usage is TRBV28 and J usage is TRBJ2-7; D possibly corresponds to TRBD2 (5 bases). The CDR3 is made up of 12 amino acids. Germline V CDR1 and CDR2: MDHEN, SYDVKM. V was trimmed by 6 bases and J by 3 bases, leaving 9 bases between them. The CDR3 region has the DNA TGTGCCAGCAGCCATGACTACTACGAGCAGTACTTC. Its protein product is CASSHDYYEQYF. Full variable domain (outside the CDR3, taken from reference TRBV28 and TRBJ2-7): DVKVTQSSRYLVKRTGEKVFLECVQDMDHENMFWYRQDPGLGLRLIYFSYDVKMKEKGDIPEGYSVSREKKERFSLILESASTNQTSMYLCASSHDYYEQYFGPGTRLTVT.

In its sample, this clonotype was seen many times. This chain links TRBV28 with TRBJ2-7, with D hard to call. The CDR3 is 13 residues long. V was shortened by 6 bases and J by 2 bases, with 11 bases between the two germline ends. CDR1 and CDR2 from the germline V gene are MDHEN and SYDVKM. CDR3 protein: CASSGPTTYEQYF. In nucleotides, the CDR3 is TGTGCCAGCAGCGGACCCACCACCTACGAGCAGTACTTC.

There are many counts of this clonotype. The genes are TRBV5-4 and TRBJ2-4; D is unclear. The CDR3 runs 14 residues. The germline gives CDR1 SGHNT, CDR2 YYREEE (reference sequence). V was cut by 4 bases and J by 3 bases, with 11 bases left in between. DNA of the CDR3: TGTGCCAGCAGCCCAAACTGGAACAAAAACATTCAGTACTTC. This encodes CASSPNWNKNIQYF.

This clonotype was counted ten times or more. This rearrangement joins TRBV12-3 or TRBV12-4 to TRBJ2-2, with D possibly matching TRBD2 (6 bases). The CDR3 consists of 17 residues. V was cut by 3 bases and J by 1 base, with 15 bases left in between. CDR3 sequence: CASSFVGGDMNTGELFF. The CDR3 DNA is TGTGCCAGCAGTTTCGTAGGAGGGGATATGAACACCGGGGAGCTGTTTTTT.

In its sample, this clonotype was seen many times. The rearrangement joins TRBV30 to TRBJ2-3; D could derive from TRBD1 or TRBD2 (5 bases each). Trimming left V 4 bases short and J 4 bases short, with 9 bases between. The germline V gene encodes CDR1 GTSNPN and CDR2 SVGIG (reference sequence). This CDR3 spans 12 amino acids. In nucleotides, the CDR3 is TGTGCCTGGAAATCGGGACCAGATACGCAGTATTTT. It encodes CAWKSGPDTQYF. Full variable domain (remainder filled in from reference TRBV30 and TRBJ2-3): SQTIHQWPATLVQPVGSPLSLECTVEGTSNPNLYWYRQAAGRGLQLLFYSVGIGQISSEVPQNLSASRPQDRQFILSSKKLLLSDSGFYLCAWKSGPDTQYFGPGTRLTVL.

This clonotype was observed many times. V is TRBV4-2 and J is TRBJ2-3; D is unclear. CDR3 length: 14 amino acids. Germline CDR1 and CDR2: LGHNA and YNFKEQ. V lost 2 bases to trimming and J lost 2 bases, with 8 bases between them. Here the CDR3 DNA reads TGTGCCAGCAGCCAAAATGGAATCACAGATACGCAGTATTTT. As protein: CASSQNGITDTQYF.

Turning to this clonotype: This may come from a read error, since a much larger clone is one base off. The genes are TRBV7-9 and TRBJ2-3; D unresolved. Germline V gene lookup returns CDR1 SEHNR and CDR2 FQNEAQ (reference sequence). The CDR3 has 15 amino acids. The CDR3 nucleotides are TGTGCCAGCAGCTTAGATTCCGGTGGAGCAGATACGCCGTATTTT. It codes for CASSLDSGGADTPYF.

This clonotype was observed at least ten times. V usage is TRBV13 and J usage is TRBJ2-1; perhaps TRBD1 as D (5 bases). The CDR3 is made up of 16 amino acids. From germline, CDR1 is PRHDT and CDR2 FYEKMQ (reference sequence). V was cut by 5 bases and J by 5 bases, with 19 bases left in between. In DNA, the CDR3 is TGTGCCAGCAGCCCAAGACAGCTAGGGGTCCACAATGAGCAGTTCTTC. Protein: CASSPRQLGVHNEQFF.

In this sample, this clonotype turned up a few times. V and J are TRBV20-1 and TRBJ2-5; D may be TRBD2 (6 bases). The CDR3 has 15 amino acids. V shed 6 bases and J shed 3 bases, with 20 bases lying between them. The germline V gene encodes CDR1 DFQATT and CDR2 SNEGSKA (reference sequence). CDR3 in amino acids: CSAEGLGDKKETQYF. Written as DNA, the CDR3 is TGCAGTGCGGAGGGGCTTGGAGATAAGAAAGAGACCCAGTACTTC.

This clonotype was detected many times. The V gene is TRBV7-9, the J gene TRBJ2-3; no definite D call. The CDR3 spans 15 residues. Germline lookup yields CDR1 SEHNR and CDR2 FQNEAQ (reference sequence). V lost 0 bases and J 4 bases, leaving 11 bases between the germline ends. The CDR3 coding sequence is TGTGCCAGCAGCTTAGCTGGCCAGACCGCAGATACGCAGTATTTT. It yields the protein CASSLAGQTADTQYF.

This clonotype was observed once. A read error is possible here, since a much larger clone lies one base away. This chain links TRBV5-1 with TRBJ2-3, with no clear D. The CDR3 has 15 amino acids. Germline CDR1 is SGHRS and CDR2 is YFSETQ. Trimming removed 4 bases from V and 0 bases from J, with 12 bases in between. The CDR3 DNA is TGCGCCAGCAGCGAGTCGTCTTTTAGCACAGATACGCAGTATTTT. Its translation: CASSESSFSTDTQYF.

This clonotype has at least ten counts. J is TRBJ2-5 and V is TRBV28; 10 nucleotides agree with TRBD1. The trim removed 5 bases at V and 3 bases at J, leaving 3 bases unmatched. Germline V gene lookup returns CDR1 MDHEN and CDR2 SYDVKM. This CDR3 has 14 amino acids. The CDR3: CASSRGQGEETQYF. The CDR3 DNA sequence: TGTGCCAGCAGTCGAGGACAGGGGGAAGAGACCCAGTACTTC.

A few counts support this clonotype. This clone may be a read error of a much larger clone one base away. The chain carries TRBV20-1 and TRBJ2-1; D is perhaps TRBD1 (6 bases). Deletions cut 5 bases from V and 7 bases from J, with 12 bases between. The germline V gene encodes CDR1 DFQATT and CDR2 SNEGSKA (reference sequence). The CDR3 covers 12 residues. The CDR3 DNA sequence: TGCAGTGCTGACCGGGACACAAATGAGCAGTTCTTC. It translates to CSADRDTNEQFF.